Presented here are 17 T cell receptor beta chains from one specimen sequenced in a study of regulatory T cells in long-lasting Graves disease. Time point defined: newly diagnosed GD, antithyroid drugs for less than 3 months. After RNA was extracted from PBMCs, the TCR library was made from it. Building the TCR beta libraries relied on iRepertoire HTBI primers, and CDR3 regions underwent Arm-PCR. One entry per CDR3 protein results from TCRdb running MiXCR on the multiplex PCR reads. This table has roughly 530,000 distinct CDR3 sequences, 16% appearing once. The sample also formed part of further work on T cells in Graves' hyperthyroidism and ophthalmopathy.

The sample here was peripheral blood mononuclear cells (PBMCs), taken at new diagnosis, from a patient treated with antithyroid drugs. Receptor source: a woman in her forties or fifties with Graves disease.

Turning to this clonotype: An end of the junction differs from the germline gene, which may be a read error. CDR3 in amino acids: CAGSSLPGTTTGELFF. The CDR3 nucleotides read TGCGCCGGCAGCTCCTTACCCGGGACAACCACCGGGGAGCTGTTTTTT. This chain joins TRBV5-1 and TRBJ2-2; D is perhaps TRBD1 (6 bases). Looked up from germline, CDR1 is SGHRS and CDR2 is YFSETQ. The CDR3 extends over 16 amino acids.

This clonotype occurred a few times. The chain is built from TRBV3-1 and TRBJ1-5, with no clear D. From germline, CDR1 is LGHDT and CDR2 YNNKEL (reference sequence). The CDR3 contains 14 residues. The ends were cut back, 1 base at V and 5 bases at J, with 9 bases in the middle. In DNA, the CDR3 is TGTGCCAGCAGCCAAGGCCCTCTGTATCAGCCCCAGCATTTT. Protein product: CASSQGPLYQPQHF.

There are many counts of this clonotype. The V call is TRBV20-1, the J call TRBJ2-5; 9 bases map to TRBD1. There are 14 residues in the CDR3. Looked up from germline, CDR1 is DFQATT and CDR2 is SNEGSKA (reference sequence). V was pared by 3 bases and J by 3 bases, with 5 bases of the junction left unmatched. As DNA, the CDR3 is TGCAGTGCTAGGAGGAGGACAGGGGAAGAGACCCAGTACTTC. Its translation: CSARRRTGEETQYF.

This clonotype was found many times. This sequence joins TRBV12-3 or TRBV12-4 and TRBJ2-5, with D maybe TRBD1 (5 bases). CDR3 length equals 14 residues. V was shortened by 6 bases and J by 2 bases, with 13 bases between the two germline ends. The CDR3 loop reads CASRNPGHQETQYF. The DNA for the CDR3 is TGTGCCAGCAGGAACCCCGGACATCAAGAGACCCAGTACTTC.

This clonotype was seen at least ten times. The chain has TRBV2 and TRBJ2-1, with D perhaps matching TRBD1 or TRBD2 (5 bases each). Germline V CDR1 and CDR2: SNHLY, FYNNEI. V gave up 5 bases and J gave up 2 bases, with 16 bases separating them. The CDR3 is 16 residues long. CDR3 nucleotides: TGTGCCAGCAGTTCCCCGGGGCCGGGCCCCTACAATGAGCAGTTCTTC. It translates to CASSSPGPGPYNEQFF.

At least ten counts were recorded for this clonotype. The chain carries TRBV27 and TRBJ1-1; D not resolved. The CDR3 extends over 13 amino acids. The germline V gene has CDR1 MNHEY and CDR2 SMNVEV (reference sequence). Trimming stripped 6 bases from V and 10 bases from J, with 18 bases between. CDR3 sequence: CASSLEIGFRAFF. The CDR3 DNA follows: TGTGCCAGCAGCCTGGAGATTGGCTTCCGAGCTTTCTTT.

This clonotype came up many times. The rearrangement joins TRBV11-2 to TRBJ1-6, with D possibly TRBD1 on 6 matching bases. The CDR3 is 16 amino acids. Trimming cost V 3 bases and J 7 bases, with 16 bases left between them. CDR1 and CDR2 (germline): SGHAT, FQNNGV. The CDR3, as DNA: TGTGCCAGCAGCTTTAGCTGGGCAGGGGACAATTCACCCCTCCACTTT. Amino acids: CASSFSWAGDNSPLHF.

The chain combines TRBV4-1 with TRBJ1-2; D is ambiguous. The ends were cut back, 1 base at V and 1 base at J, with 16 bases in the middle. The CDR3 length is 17 residues. Germline assignment: CDR1 MGHRA and CDR2 YSYEKL. CDR3 loop: CASSQASLLTDNYGYTF. CDR3 bases: TGCGCCAGCAGCCAAGCCTCACTCCTGACGGATAACTATGGCTACACCTTC.

This clonotype was recorded many times. The chain recombines TRBV20-1 with TRBJ1-6; TRBD1 aligns across 8 bases. The CDR3 has 16 amino acids. V shed 0 bases and J 7 bases; nucleotides not matched to a gene: 8. Germline lookup yields CDR1 DFQATT and CDR2 SNEGSKA (reference sequence). In DNA form, the CDR3 reads TGCAGTGCTAGAGACCCTACCGGGACAGGAAATTCACCCCTCCACTTT. Amino acid sequence: CSARDPTGTGNSPLHF.

This clonotype came up a few times. The chain links TRBV5-1 to TRBJ2-3, with unresolved D. In germline, CDR1 is SGHRS, CDR2 YFSETQ. V was trimmed by 0 bases and J by 4 bases, leaving 3 bases between them. The CDR3 extends over 12 amino acids. In DNA, the CDR3 is TGCGCCAGCAGCTTGGCTCCAGATACGCAGTATTTT. Its translation is CASSLAPDTQYF.

Many counts were recorded for this clonotype. This sequence joins TRBV11-2 and TRBJ1-3; D not resolved. The ends were cut back, 3 bases at V and 0 bases at J, with 6 bases in the middle. This CDR3 contains 14 residues. Germline V gene lookup returns CDR1 SGHAT and CDR2 FQNNGV. CDR3: CASSFRHSGNTIYF. In DNA, the CDR3 is TGTGCCAGCAGCTTCAGACACTCTGGAAACACCATATATTTT.

This clonotype was observed many times. The CDR3 region has the DNA TGTGCCAGCAGTGAGACTCGCAATCAGCCCCAGCATTTT. It translates to CASSETRNQPQHF. This chain joins TRBV6-1 and TRBJ1-5; the D is unclear. Germline V gives CDR1 MNHNS, CDR2 SASEGT. This CDR3 has 13 residues. V lost 3 bases and J 2 bases, leaving 5 bases between the germline ends.

This clonotype was seen many times. This chain connects TRBV3-1 to TRBJ2-7; tentative D call: TRBD2 (5 bases). The CDR3 is made up of 15 amino acids. Germline V gene sequence: CDR1 LGHDT, CDR2 YNNKEL (reference sequence). Between the trimmed V and J ends, which lost 7 bases and 6 bases, there was a span of 22 bases. The CDR3 DNA follows: TGTGCCAGCACCTACTCCGACACGCCCGGAGGCGAGCAGTACTTC. This encodes CASTYSDTPGGEQYF.

This clonotype was seen a handful of times. This chain uses TRBV30 with TRBJ2-1, with 11 nucleotides matching TRBD2. CDR1 is GTSNPN, CDR2 SVGIG, per germline (reference sequence). This CDR3 is 15 amino acids long. After removal of 3 bases from V and 4 bases from J, the junction contained 5 bases not matched to a gene. CDR3 nucleotide sequence: TGTGCCTGGAGGATAGCGGGGGGGCCGTACAATGAGCAGTTCTTC. It specifies CAWRIAGGPYNEQFF.

This rearrangement joins TRBV11-3 to TRBJ2-5; TRBD2 agrees at 7 bases. The CDR3 consists of 14 residues. V shed 5 bases and J 4 bases; nucleotides not matched to a gene: 7. Per the germline V gene, CDR1 is SGHNT and CDR2 is YENEEA. The CDR3 region has the DNA TGTGCCAGCAGCCTAACGTGGGGGGGAGAGACCCAGTACTTC. Translation gives CASSLTWGGETQYF.

This clonotype was detected ten times or more. This chain uses TRBV28 with TRBJ1-1; 8 nucleotides match TRBD1. The CDR3 covers 14 residues. Germline lookup yields CDR1 MDHEN and CDR2 SYDVKM. The V gene end was trimmed by 6 bases and the J gene end by 0 bases; junction bases not matched to a gene: 3. Written as DNA, the CDR3 is TGTGCCAGCAGAGGACAGGGCGTGAACACTGAAGCTTTCTTT. Amino acids: CASRGQGVNTEAFF.

In this sample, this clonotype turned up many times. This chain joins TRBV20-1 and TRBJ1-1, with a possible D match to TRBD1 (5 bases). This CDR3 contains 13 residues. The ends were cut back, 4 bases at V and 1 base at J, with 10 bases in the middle. Per germline, CDR1 DFQATT and CDR2 SNEGSKA (reference sequence). The CDR3 protein is CSATGTANTEAFF. CDR3 bases: TGCAGTGCTACTGGGACGGCGAACACTGAAGCTTTCTTT.